These 10 T cell receptor beta chains came from one sample sequenced in a study of T-cell memory formation after mild COVID-19 (dated by TCRdb to 2020 to 2023). The method was 5' RACE. The sample was run on an Illumina NovaSeq 6000. The raw public data were reprocessed by TCRdb itself: fastp quality trimming at Q25, MiXCR clonotype calling, in-frame beta chains only. Every CDR3 protein is listed once, alongside the most common genes and DNA of its rows. The sample records 120,000 or so distinct CDR3 sequences, around 6.3% of which are singletons. The top ten hold 2% to 2.5% of the sample. The sample was PBMCs or a T cell subset sorted from them (not recorded which). The receptors originated from an adult woman who had mild COVID-19 (a few samples of this study predate the infection). The sample titles of this study are shuffled in the database, so cell type and time point are left out; the donor was told from shared clones.

The chain recombines TRBV30 with TRBJ2-3, with TRBD1 identical over 10 bases. V was clipped by 3 bases and J by 1 base; unmatched bases: 7. The CDR3 sequence is 16 residues long. Per the germline V gene, CDR1 is GTSNPN and CDR2 is SVGIG (reference sequence). The CDR3 spells CAWSRKTGGRTDTQYF. CDR3 sequence (DNA): TGTGCCTGGAGCCGTAAGACAGGGGGCCGCACAGATACGCAGTATTTT.

The V and J genes are TRBV25-1 and TRBJ2-3; TRBD2 might be the D (6 bases). The CDR3 contains 15 residues. In germline, CDR1 is MGHDK, CDR2 SYGVNS. Deletions cut 5 bases from V and 0 bases from J, with 12 bases between. CDR3 nucleotides: TGTGCCAGCAGTCAACGGGGGACTAGCACAGATACGCAGTATTTT. This encodes CASSQRGTSTDTQYF.

This clonotype has just a few counts. The CDR3 coding sequence is TGTGCCACCAGTGATTTGCACGCGAACAGGGATCAAGGCTACACCTTC. Encoded protein: CATSDLHANRDQGYTF. The chain couples TRBV24-1 to TRBJ1-2; a weak D match, TRBD1 (6 bases). The germline gives CDR1 KGHDR, CDR2 SFDVKD. Trimming removed 0 bases at V and 8 bases at J, with 18 bases between. This CDR3 contains 16 residues.

In its sample, this clonotype was seen many times. The rearrangement uses TRBV11-3 and TRBJ2-1; maybe TRBD2 (6 bases). This CDR3 contains 16 residues. Between the trimmed V and J ends, which lost 1 base and 1 base, there was a span of 11 bases. The germline CDR1 and CDR2 sequences are SGHNT and YENEEA. CDR3 amino acids: CASSLGGTRSYNEQFF. The CDR3 DNA reads TGTGCCAGCAGCTTAGGGGGGACTCGATCCTACAATGAGCAGTTCTTC.

The table lists this clonotype with a few counts. The chain links TRBV23-1 to TRBJ2-1; D is perhaps TRBD1 (6 bases). TRBV23-1 is given ORF status, its function remaining uncertain. The CDR3 is made up of 14 amino acids. Trimming removed 3 bases at V and 4 bases at J, with 10 bases between. In DNA, the CDR3 is TGCGCCAGCAGTCATCAGGGGCCATACAATGAGCAGTTCTTC. It yields the protein CASSHQGPYNEQFF.

This clonotype was picked up a small number of times. This rearrangement joins TRBV27 to TRBJ1-1; 7 nucleotides line up with TRBD1. The junction had 7 bases not matched to a gene; V was cut back by 2 bases and J by 10 bases. This CDR3 spans 13 amino acids. Germline CDR1 and CDR2: MNHEY and SMNVEV (reference sequence). The CDR3 DNA reads TGTGCCAGCAGTTTAGAGGGGGCGAGGGGAGCTTTCTTT. Amino acids: CASSLEGARGAFF.

In this sample, this clonotype turned up a few times. V usage is TRBV12-3 or TRBV12-4 and J usage is TRBJ2-7, with a tentative D call TRBD2 (5 bases). V was cut by 2 bases and J by 1 base, with 12 bases left in between. This CDR3 is 15 amino acids long. CDR3 coding DNA: TGTGCCAGCAGTTTAAGTGGGAGCGCTTCCTACGAGCAGTACTTC. Protein product: CASSLSGSASYEQYF.

This clonotype came up many times. The chain links TRBV7-9 to TRBJ2-3; 10 bases line up with TRBD2. The V and J ends lost 3 bases and 0 bases, in that order; junction bases with no gene match: 6. The germline CDR1 and CDR2 sequences are SEHNR and FQNEAQ (reference sequence). The CDR3 runs 17 residues. The CDR3 region has the DNA TGTGCCAGCAGCTTCAGCACTAGCGGGGCGAGCACAGATACGCAGTATTTT. Amino acid sequence: CASSFSTSGASTDTQYF. Based on the CDR3 plus reference TRBV7-9 and TRBJ2-3, the full variable domain is DTGVSQNPRHKITKRGQNVTFRCDPISEHNRLYWYRQTLGQGPEFLTYFQNEAQLEKSRLLSDRFSAERPKGSFSTLEIQRTEQGDSAMYLCASSFSTSGASTDTQYFGPGTRLTVL.

The V gene is TRBV5-6, the J gene TRBJ1-3; the D is unclear. The germline V gene has CDR1 SGHDT and CDR2 YYEEEE. The CDR3 totals 12 residues. The V and J ends lost 6 bases and 3 bases respectively, with 7 bases between them. CDR3 region: CASTQGGNTIYF. CDR3 DNA: TGTGCCAGCACCCAAGGTGGAAACACCATATATTTT. The complete variable domain, with remaining parts taken from reference TRBV5-6 and TRBJ1-3, reads DAGVTQSPTHLIKTRGQQVTLRCSPKSGHDTVSWYQQALGQGPQFIFQYYEEEERQRGNFPDRFSGHQFPNYSSELNVNALLLGDSALYLCASTQGGNTIYFGEGSWLTVV.

The chain has TRBV20-1 and TRBJ1-6; tentative D call: TRBD1 (6 bases). Trimming shortened V by 3 bases and J by 6 bases, and 18 bases separated the two germline ends. CDR3 length: 16 amino acids. From germline, CDR1 is DFQATT and CDR2 SNEGSKA (reference sequence). In DNA form, the CDR3 reads TGCAGTGCTAGTTTTTCCCAGGGGTCCCTTAATTCACCCCTCCACTTT. This encodes CSASFSQGSLNSPLHF.